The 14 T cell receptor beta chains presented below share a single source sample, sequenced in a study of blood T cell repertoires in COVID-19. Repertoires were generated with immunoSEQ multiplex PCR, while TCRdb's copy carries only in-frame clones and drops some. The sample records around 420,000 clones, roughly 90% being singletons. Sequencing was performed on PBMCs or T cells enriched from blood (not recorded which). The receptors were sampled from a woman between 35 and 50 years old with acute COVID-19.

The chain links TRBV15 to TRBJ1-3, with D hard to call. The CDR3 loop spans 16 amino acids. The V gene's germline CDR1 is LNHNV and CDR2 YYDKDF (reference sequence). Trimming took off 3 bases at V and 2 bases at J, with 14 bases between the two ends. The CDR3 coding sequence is TGTGCCACCAGCAGTTTCCTCGGGTTTCCTGGAAACACCATATATTTT. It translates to CATSSFLGFPGNTIYF.

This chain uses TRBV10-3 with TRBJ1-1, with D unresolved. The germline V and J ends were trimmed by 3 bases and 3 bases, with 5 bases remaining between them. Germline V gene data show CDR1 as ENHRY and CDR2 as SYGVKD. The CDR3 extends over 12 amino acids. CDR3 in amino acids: CAISDHYTEAFF. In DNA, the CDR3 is TGTGCCATCAGTGATCATTACACTGAAGCTTTCTTT.

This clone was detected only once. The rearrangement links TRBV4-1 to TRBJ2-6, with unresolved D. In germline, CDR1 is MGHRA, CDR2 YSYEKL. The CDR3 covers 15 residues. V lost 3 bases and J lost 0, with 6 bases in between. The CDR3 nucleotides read TGCGCCAGCAGCCAGATGAGCTCTGGGGCCAACGTCCTGACTTTC. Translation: CASSQMSSGANVLTF.

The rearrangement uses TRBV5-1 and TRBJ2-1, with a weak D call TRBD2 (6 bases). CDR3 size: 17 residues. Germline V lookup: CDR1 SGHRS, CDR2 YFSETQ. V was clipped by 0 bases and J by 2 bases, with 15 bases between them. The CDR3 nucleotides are TGCGCCAGCAGCTTGGGATTACGCGGGGAAACCTACAATGAGCAGTTCTTC. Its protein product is CASSLGLRGETYNEQFF.

The CDR3 DNA reads TGCGCCAGCAGCACCGGACAGGCTAACGAGCAGTACTTC. It specifies CASSTGQANEQYF. This chain connects TRBV5-1 to TRBJ2-7; the match to TRBD1 covers 7 bases. This CDR3 region has 13 residues. V lost 4 bases to trimming and J lost 5 bases; unmatched junction nucleotides: 6. Germline V gives CDR1 SGHRS, CDR2 YFSETQ.

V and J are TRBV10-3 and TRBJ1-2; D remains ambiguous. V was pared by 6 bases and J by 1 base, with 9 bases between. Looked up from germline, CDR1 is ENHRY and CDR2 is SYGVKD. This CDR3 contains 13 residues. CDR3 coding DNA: TGTGCCATCAGATACGGGGATAACTATGGCTACACCTTC. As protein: CAIRYGDNYGYTF.

This CDR3 is CASSYPVGLAGDYEQYF. As DNA, the CDR3 is TGTGCCAGCAGTTACCCCGTGGGACTAGCGGGGGACTACGAGCAGTACTTC. The chain uses TRBV7-9 and TRBJ2-7; 14 positions agree with TRBD2. Germline V gene sequence: CDR1 SEHNR, CDR2 FQNEAQ (reference sequence). After removal of 6 bases from V and 3 bases from J, the junction contained 10 bases not matched to a gene. The CDR3 contains 17 residues.

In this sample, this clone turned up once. CDR3 in amino acids: CATTIRGGDEKLFF. CDR3 DNA: TGTGCCACCACCATTCGTGGAGGGGATGAAAAACTGTTTTTT. The chain uses TRBV6-6 and TRBJ1-4; D perhaps matches TRBD1 (5 bases). V lost 10 bases and J lost 6, with 18 bases in between. The CDR3 spans 14 residues. In germline, CDR1 is MNHNY, CDR2 SVGAGI (reference sequence).

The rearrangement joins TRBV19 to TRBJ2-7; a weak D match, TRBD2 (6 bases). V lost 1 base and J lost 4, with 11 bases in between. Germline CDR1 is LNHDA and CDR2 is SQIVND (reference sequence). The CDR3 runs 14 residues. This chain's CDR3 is CASSIGLEAYEQYF. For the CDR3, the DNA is TGTGCCAGTAGTATAGGACTAGAGGCATACGAGCAGTACTTC.

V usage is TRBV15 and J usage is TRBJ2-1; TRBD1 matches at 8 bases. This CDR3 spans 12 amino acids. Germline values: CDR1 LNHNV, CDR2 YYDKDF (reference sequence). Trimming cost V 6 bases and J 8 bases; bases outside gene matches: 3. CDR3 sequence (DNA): TGTGCCACCAGAGAGACAGGGGATGAGCAGTTCTTC. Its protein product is CATRETGDEQFF.

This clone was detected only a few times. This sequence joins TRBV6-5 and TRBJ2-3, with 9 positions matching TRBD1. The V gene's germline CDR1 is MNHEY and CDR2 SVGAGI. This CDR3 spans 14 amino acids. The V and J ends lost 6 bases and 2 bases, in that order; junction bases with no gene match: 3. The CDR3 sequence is CASSWDRDTDTQYF. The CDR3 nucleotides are TGTGCCAGCAGCTGGGACAGGGACACAGATACGCAGTATTTT.

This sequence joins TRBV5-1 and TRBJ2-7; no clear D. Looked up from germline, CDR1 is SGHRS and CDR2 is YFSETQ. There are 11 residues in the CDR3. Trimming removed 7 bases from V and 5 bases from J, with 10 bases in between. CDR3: CASGDFDEQYF. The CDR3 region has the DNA TGCGCCAGCGGAGACTTCGACGAGCAGTACTTC.

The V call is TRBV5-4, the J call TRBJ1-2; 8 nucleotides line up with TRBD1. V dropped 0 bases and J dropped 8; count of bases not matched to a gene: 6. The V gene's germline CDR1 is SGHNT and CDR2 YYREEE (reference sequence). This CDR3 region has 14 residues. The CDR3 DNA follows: TGTGCCAGCAGCTTGGGCCAGGGGGCGAGGGGCTACACCTTC. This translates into CASSLGQGARGYTF.

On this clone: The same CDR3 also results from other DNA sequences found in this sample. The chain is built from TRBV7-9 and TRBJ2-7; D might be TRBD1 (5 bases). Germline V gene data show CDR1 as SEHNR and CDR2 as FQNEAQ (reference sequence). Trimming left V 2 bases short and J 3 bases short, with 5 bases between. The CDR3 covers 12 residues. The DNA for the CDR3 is TGTGCCAGCAGCTTACAGGGCTACGAGCAGTACTTC. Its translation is CASSLQGYEQYF.